Following are 22 T cell receptor beta chains from one sample sequenced in a study of blood T cell repertoires in COVID-19. Sequencing was performed with immunoSEQ multiplex PCR; in TCRdb, only in-frame clones are kept and a portion is missing. This table holds approximately 200,000 clones, around 85% found once. The sequenced sample consisted of PBMCs or T cells enriched from blood (not recorded which). Receptors were obtained from a man in his forties who had recovered from COVID-19.

The rearrangement links TRBV30 to TRBJ1-1, with TRBD1 matching over 8 bases. Losses at the gene ends were 3 bases for V and 5 bases for J; bases not matched to a gene: 11. Germline V gives CDR1 GTSNPN, CDR2 SVGIG (reference sequence). The CDR3 is made up of 15 amino acids. The CDR3 sequence: CAWSARTGWQTEAFF. The CDR3 DNA reads as TGTGCCTGGAGCGCTAGGACAGGGTGGCAAACTGAAGCTTTCTTT.

The chain has TRBV9 and TRBJ1-4; D is perhaps TRBD1 (6 bases). V dropped 3 bases and J dropped 4 bases, with 13 bases sitting between them. The CDR3 totals 15 residues. Germline V gene data show CDR1 as SGDLS and CDR2 as YYNGEE. The chain's CDR3 is CASSATGWSNEKLFF. DNA of the CDR3: TGTGCCAGCAGCGCAACAGGGTGGAGTAATGAAAAACTGTTTTTT.

The chain combines TRBV5-6 with TRBJ2-1; 10 nucleotides match TRBD1. From germline, CDR1 is SGHDT and CDR2 YYEEEE. The CDR3 has 17 amino acids. V shed 1 base and J 3 bases; nucleotides not matched to a gene: 7. This chain's CDR3 is CASSLIIRTGGYNEQFF. The CDR3 coding sequence is TGTGCCAGCAGCTTGATAATCAGGACAGGGGGCTACAATGAGCAGTTCTTC.

This chain connects TRBV10-3 to TRBJ1-4, with no clear D. V was trimmed by 3 bases and J by 0 bases, leaving 8 bases between them. This CDR3 spans 15 amino acids. Per the germline V gene, CDR1 is ENHRY and CDR2 is SYGVKD. The CDR3 here is CAISDSPPTNEKLFF. CDR3 DNA sequence: TGTGCCATCAGTGACAGTCCCCCAACTAATGAAAAACTGTTTTTT.

The chain joins TRBV18 to TRBJ1-6; D remains ambiguous. V lost 3 bases and J 9 bases, leaving 12 bases between the germline ends. The V gene's germline CDR1 is KGHSH and CDR2 LQKENI. The CDR3 length is 14 residues. The CDR3 nucleotides are TGTGCCAGCTCACCCCCGACTGAGGGTTCACCCCTCCACTTT. Protein sequence: CASSPPTEGSPLHF.

The V gene is TRBV30, the J gene TRBJ2-7; 9 nucleotides line up with TRBD1. Germline CDR1 is GTSNPN and CDR2 is SVGIG (reference sequence). This CDR3 has 14 residues. CDR3 residues: CAAASRTGDYEQYF. In DNA form, the CDR3 reads TGTGCGGCAGCTAGCCGGACAGGGGACTACGAGCAGTACTTC.

V is TRBV14 and J is TRBJ2-3; the D gene is possibly TRBD1 (5 bases). V lost 5 bases and J lost 8, with 14 bases in between. The germline gives CDR1 SGHDN, CDR2 FVKESK. This CDR3 is built from 13 residues. CDR3 loop: CASSRDSLGTQYF. The CDR3 coding sequence is TGTGCCAGCAGCAGAGACAGTCTTGGTACGCAGTATTTT.

This clone was observed a single time. The V and J genes are TRBV7-3 and TRBJ1-1; D may be TRBD1 (6 bases). Germline assignment: CDR1 SGHTA and CDR2 FQGTGA. The V gene lost 5 bases and the J gene lost 5 bases, with 15 bases spanning the gap. The CDR3 has 14 residues. The CDR3 DNA is TGTGCCAGCAGCCTACAGGGTCCGTTGACTGAAGCTTTCTTT. It codes for CASSLQGPLTEAFF.

This chain connects TRBV4-3 to TRBJ2-2; 7 bases map to TRBD2. The CDR3 consists of 15 residues. The germline CDR1 and CDR2 sequences are LGHNA and YSLEER. The V and J ends lost 1 base and 6 bases, in that order; junction bases with no gene match: 5. CDR3 residues: CASSQGGGGPGELFF. In nucleotides, the CDR3 is TGCGCCAGCAGCCAAGGCGGGGGTGGACCCGGGGAGCTGTTTTTT.

This rearrangement joins TRBV28 to TRBJ2-7; maybe TRBD1 (6 bases). V was trimmed by 5 bases and J by 7 bases, leaving 21 bases between them. CDR3 length equals 15 residues. Germline CDR1 reads MDHEN; CDR2 reads SYDVKM. The CDR3 is CASSITPSGVGEQYF. CDR3 DNA sequence: TGTGCCAGCAGTATAACCCCGTCAGGGGTGGGAGAGCAGTACTTC.

The CDR3 region has the DNA TGTGCCAGCAGTTTATCAGGCGGTGACTCCTACGAGCAGTACTTC. It encodes CASSLSGGDSYEQYF. The rearrangement joins TRBV27 to TRBJ2-7; D is ambiguous. The germline gives CDR1 MNHEY, CDR2 SMNVEV (reference sequence). This CDR3 region has 15 residues. The V end was cut by 0 bases, the J end by 0 bases, with 9 bases between.

This chain uses TRBV27 with TRBJ2-1; 12 bases map to TRBD1. The CDR3 sequence is 18 residues long. Germline V gene lookup returns CDR1 MNHEY and CDR2 SMNVEV (reference sequence). V was clipped by 0 bases and J by 4 bases; unmatched bases: 7. The CDR3 sequence is CASSLSLGTGGEYNEQFF. CDR3 nucleotide sequence: TGTGCCAGCAGTTTATCGCTCGGGACAGGGGGCGAATACAATGAGCAGTTCTTC.

Only one count was recorded for this clone. This rearrangement joins TRBV29-1 to TRBJ1-4, with TRBD1 matching 7 bases. The length of the CDR3 is 16 residues. V was pared by 5 bases and J by 6 bases, with 15 bases of the junction left unmatched. Germline V gives CDR1 SQVTM, CDR2 ANQGSEA. CDR3 loop: CSVSEVEGAWDEKLFF. CDR3 DNA sequence: TGCAGCGTTTCCGAGGTGGAGGGGGCTTGGGATGAAAAACTGTTTTTT.

J is TRBJ1-2 and V is TRBV29-1; TRBD1 is a possible D gene (5 bases). Germline CDR1 and CDR2: SQVTM and ANQGSEA. V lost 6 bases to trimming and J lost 8 bases, with 13 bases between them. This CDR3 contains 11 residues. The CDR3 DNA is TGCAGCGTGGGGGAGGGATCCGGCTACACCTTC. It encodes CSVGEGSGYTF.

The chain uses TRBV7-6 and TRBJ1-2, with 7 bases lining up with TRBD1. The CDR3 has 14 amino acids. The J segment lost 5 bases and the V segment lost 4 bases, leaving 7 bases of the junction unmatched. Germline-derived CDR1 and CDR2 are SGHVS and FNYEAQ. CDR3 bases: TGTGCCAGCAGCTCCACTCCAGGGGGGTATGGCTACACCTTC. Protein: CASSSTPGGYGYTF. The complete variable domain, with remaining parts taken from reference TRBV7-6 and TRBJ1-2, reads GAGVSQSPRYKVTKRGQDVALRCDPISGHVSLYWYRQALGQGPEFLTYFNYEAQQDKSGLPNDRFSAERPEGSISTLTIQRTEQRDSAMYRCASSSTPGGYGYTFGSGTRLTVV.

The V and J genes are TRBV13 and TRBJ1-1, with a weak D call TRBD1 (5 bases). Trimming removed 2 bases at V and 4 bases at J, with 11 bases between. The CDR3 is 14 residues long. Germline V gives CDR1 PRHDT, CDR2 FYEKMQ (reference sequence). The CDR3 reads CASSLRQYGTEAFF. CDR3 nucleotide sequence: TGTGCCAGCAGCTTAAGACAGTACGGCACTGAAGCTTTCTTT.

The gene calls are TRBV21-1 and TRBJ2-7; the table gives TRBD1 as D, unverified against the DNA. TRBV21-1 is a known pseudogene. The CDR3 spans 15 residues. CDR3 amino acids: CASSVRTGYGYEQYF. The CDR3 DNA follows: TGTGCCAGCAGCGTACGGACAGGGTATGGCTACGAGCAGTACTTC.

This sequence joins TRBV28 and TRBJ2-7; the match to TRBD1 covers 11 bases. Germline CDR1 MDHEN, CDR2 SYDVKM. J gave up 1 base and V 6 bases, and 20 bases lay outside the gene matches. The length of the CDR3 is 20 residues. This CDR3 is CASRNNYQGQGVPSSYEQYF. The CDR3 region has the DNA TGTGCCAGCAGAAATAACTACCAGGGACAGGGGGTACCCTCGTCCTACGAGCAGTACTTC.

Notes on this clone: A read error may produce the germline difference seen at one junction end. The chain recombines TRBV24-1 with TRBJ2-1, with 14 bases aligning to TRBD2. Germline CDR1 KGHDR, CDR2 SFDVKD. The CDR3 loop spans 16 amino acids. In DNA form, the CDR3 reads TGTGCCACCAGTGATGTTCCCGGGACTAGCGGGAGCGTGGCTGTCTTC. It codes for CATSDVPGTSGSVAVF.

The table lists this clone with a few counts. This rearrangement joins TRBV13 to TRBJ2-7; no definite D call. The CDR3 sequence is 14 residues long. V was trimmed by 0 bases and J by 2 bases, leaving 8 bases between them. Per the germline V gene, CDR1 is PRHDT and CDR2 is FYEKMQ (reference sequence). The chain's CDR3 is CASSLGTETYEQYF. CDR3 sequence (DNA): TGTGCCAGCAGCTTAGGCACGGAGACCTACGAGCAGTACTTC.

The CDR3 region is CASSLSGRAGEQFF. CDR3 DNA: TGTGCCAGCAGTCTTAGCGGGAGGGCCGGTGAGCAGTTCTTC. The rearrangement uses TRBV6-5 and TRBJ2-1, with 11 bases that match TRBD2. CDR1 is MNHEY and CDR2 is SVGAGI in the germline V gene. The CDR3 consists of 14 residues. V dropped 5 bases and J dropped 9; count of bases not matched to a gene: 6.

The chain combines TRBV30 with TRBJ2-5; TRBD2 aligns across 14 bases. Germline CDR1 reads GTSNPN; CDR2 reads SVGIG (reference sequence). V trimming: 2 bases; J trimming: 3 bases; junction bases outside the gene matches: 5. The CDR3 runs to 16 residues. In DNA, the CDR3 is TGTGCCTGGAGTACCGGGACTAGCGGGGGTAAAGAGACCCAGTACTTC. It encodes CAWSTGTSGGKETQYF.